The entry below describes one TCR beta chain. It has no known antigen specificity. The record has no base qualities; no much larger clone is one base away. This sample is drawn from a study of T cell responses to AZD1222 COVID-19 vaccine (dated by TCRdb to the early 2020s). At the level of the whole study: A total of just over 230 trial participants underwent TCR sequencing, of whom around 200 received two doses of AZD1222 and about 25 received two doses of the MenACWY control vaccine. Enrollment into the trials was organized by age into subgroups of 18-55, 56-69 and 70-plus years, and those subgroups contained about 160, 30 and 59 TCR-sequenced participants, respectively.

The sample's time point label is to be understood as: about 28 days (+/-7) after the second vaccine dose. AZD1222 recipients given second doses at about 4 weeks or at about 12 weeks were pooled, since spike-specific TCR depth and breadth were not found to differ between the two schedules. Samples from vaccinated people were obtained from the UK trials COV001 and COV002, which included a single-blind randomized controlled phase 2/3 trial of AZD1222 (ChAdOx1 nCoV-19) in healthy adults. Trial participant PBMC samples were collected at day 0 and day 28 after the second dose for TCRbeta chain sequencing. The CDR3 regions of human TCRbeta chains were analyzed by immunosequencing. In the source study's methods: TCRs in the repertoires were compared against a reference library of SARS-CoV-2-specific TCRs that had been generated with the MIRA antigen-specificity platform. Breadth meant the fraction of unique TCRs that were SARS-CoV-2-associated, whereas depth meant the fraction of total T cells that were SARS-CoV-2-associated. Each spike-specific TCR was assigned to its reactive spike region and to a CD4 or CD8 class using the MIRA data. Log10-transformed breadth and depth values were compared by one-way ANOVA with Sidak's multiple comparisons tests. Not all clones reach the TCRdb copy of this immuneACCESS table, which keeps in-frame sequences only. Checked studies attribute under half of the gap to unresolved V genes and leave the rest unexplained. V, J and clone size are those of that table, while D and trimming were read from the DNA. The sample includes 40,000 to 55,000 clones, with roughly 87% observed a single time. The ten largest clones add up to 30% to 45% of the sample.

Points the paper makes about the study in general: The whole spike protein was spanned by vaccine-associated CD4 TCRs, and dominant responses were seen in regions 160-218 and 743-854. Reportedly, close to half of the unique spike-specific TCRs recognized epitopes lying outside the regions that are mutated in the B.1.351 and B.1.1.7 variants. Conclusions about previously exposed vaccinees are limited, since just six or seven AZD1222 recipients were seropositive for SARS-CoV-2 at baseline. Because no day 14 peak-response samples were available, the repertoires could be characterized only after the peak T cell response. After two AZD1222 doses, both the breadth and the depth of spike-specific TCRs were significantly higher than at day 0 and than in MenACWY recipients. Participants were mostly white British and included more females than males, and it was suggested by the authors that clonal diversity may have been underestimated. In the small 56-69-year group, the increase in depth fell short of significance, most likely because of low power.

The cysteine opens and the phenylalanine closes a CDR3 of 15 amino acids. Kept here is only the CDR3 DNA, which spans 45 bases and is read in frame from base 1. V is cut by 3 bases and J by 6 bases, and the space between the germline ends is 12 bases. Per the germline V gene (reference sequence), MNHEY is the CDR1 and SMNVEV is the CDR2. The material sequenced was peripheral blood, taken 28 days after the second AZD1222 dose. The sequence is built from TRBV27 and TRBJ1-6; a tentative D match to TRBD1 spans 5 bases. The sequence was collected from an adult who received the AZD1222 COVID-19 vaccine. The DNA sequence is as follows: TGTGCCAGCAGTTTGCGCGGGGCCCGTAATTCACCCCTCCACTTT. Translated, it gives CASSLRGARNSPLHF.